These T cell receptor beta chains were read from a single sample in a study of T-cell reconstitution after alpha-beta-depleted transplantation in children. MiXCR, applied by TCRdb to the PCR reads, yields one record per CDR3 protein. The table shows 490,000 or so distinct CDR3 sequences, with approximately 12% occurring only once. The input for sequencing was PBMCs from the stem cell graft donor, taken from the stem cell graft. The receptors derive from a human donor who donated a stem cell graft to a child with combined immunodeficiency. Each CDR3 is given with its conserved first and last residue. A D gene is named only where the DNA matches it firmly. Clone size, where shown, is once, few, many, or a class for clones that have expanded.

cdr3_length	d_call	v_call	clone_size	j_call	cdr3_nt	cdr3_aa
15	NA	TRBV12-3/TRBV12-4	few	TRBJ2-1	TGTGCCAGCAGATCCAACAGGGGGGGTTTCGATGAGCAGTTCTTC	CASRSNRGGFDEQFF
18	TRBD2	TRBV5-1	many	TRBJ2-3	TGCGCCAGCAGCTTGGGGGTGACTAGCGGGACATCCACAAATACGCAGTATTTT	CASSLGVTSGTSTNTQYF
13	NA	TRBV24-1	few	TRBJ2-2	TGTGCCACCTCAAAGGTCAGGACCGGGGAGCTGTTTTTT	CATSKVRTGELFF
18	TRBD1	TRBV12-3/TRBV12-4	NA	TRBJ1-2	TGTGCCAGCAGAGGCGGGACAGGGGGCCGGGCAGCTAACTATGGCTACACCTTC	CASRGGTGGRAANYGYTF
15	TRBD2	TRBV29-1	few	TRBJ2-7	TGCAGCGTTTCCGCAAGACTAGCGGGAGCTGTCGAGCAGTACTTC	CSVSARLAGAVEQYF
14	NA	TRBV19	NA	TRBJ2-1	TGTGCCAGTAGTATAGGCACATACCGCGGTGAGCAGTTCTTC	CASSIGTYRGEQFF
13	TRBD1	TRBV27	NA	TRBJ2-7	TGTGCGTCCCAAGGGACAGGCGGTAACGAGCAGTACTTC	CASQGTGGNEQYF
15	TRBD2	TRBV7-9	few	TRBJ2-7	TGTGCCAGCAGCCCCACTAGCGGGAGCTCCTACGAGCAGTACTTC	CASSPTSGSSYEQYF
16	NA	TRBV5-1	NA	TRBJ2-1	TGCGCCAGCAGCTTGGTAGGCGGGCTGTCCTACAATGAGCAGTTCTTC	CASSLVGGLSYNEQFF
14	NA	TRBV20-1	few	TRBJ2-1	TGCAGTGCTAGAGATAACAGGGACTACAATGAGCAGTTCTTC	CSARDNRDYNEQFF
17	TRBD1	TRBV7-9	many	TRBJ2-3	TGTGCCAGCAGCTTAGCTGTCGGGACAGGGCCCACAGATACGCAGTATTTT	CASSLAVGTGPTDTQYF
14	TRBD2	TRBV5-1	NA	TRBJ2-7	TGCGCCAGCAGCGCCGGACTAGCCAGCTACGAGCAGTACTTC	CASSAGLASYEQYF
18	NA	TRBV6-1	NA	TRBJ1-3	TGTGCCAGCGTAGACAGAGCAAGCACACTAAACTCTGGAAACACCATATATTTT	CASVDRASTLNSGNTIYF
14	NA	TRBV7-9	few	TRBJ2-2	TGTGCCAGCAGCTTAAAACTAGTTACCGGGGAGCTGTTTTTT	CASSLKLVTGELFF
17	TRBD2	TRBV12-3/TRBV12-4	few	TRBJ2-2	TGTGCCAGCAGTTTAGTTCTAGCGGCGGAGTACACCGGGGAGCTGTTTTTT	CASSLVLAAEYTGELFF
15	NA	TRBV20-1	NA	TRBJ2-1	TGCAGTGTTCTAAGCTTCGCGGACATCCACAATGAGCAGTTCTTC	CSVLSFADIHNEQFF
13	NA	TRBV10-3	few	TRBJ1-1	TGTGCCATCAGTGAGTCATCAGGGCCTGAAGCTTTCTTT	CAISESSGPEAFF
14	NA	TRBV15	NA	TRBJ2-7	TGTGCCACCAGCAGAGGCAGGGATAGGGGCGAGCAGTACTTC	CATSRGRDRGEQYF
12	TRBD2	TRBV12-3/TRBV12-4	NA	TRBJ2-1	TGTGCCAGCAGTCCGGACGGGGGGAAGCAGTTCTTC	CASSPDGGKQFF
17	TRBD2	TRBV5-3	NA	TRBJ2-4	TGTGCCAGAAGCTTGGGGCTAGCGGGGGAAGCCAAAAACATTCAGTACTTC	CARSLGLAGEAKNIQYF
11	NA	TRBV10-3	many	TRBJ1-4	TGTGCCATCAGCGAACGCGAAAAACTGTTTTTT	CAISEREKLFF
15	TRBD1	TRBV10-3	many	TRBJ1-2	TGTGCCATCAGTGAGTCGGGGGACAGGATCTATGGCTACACCTTC	CAISESGDRIYGYTF
17	TRBD1	TRBV12-3/TRBV12-4	many	TRBJ2-7	TGTGCCAGCAGTTGGGGGACAGGGGGATTAAGCTCCTACGAGCAGTACTTC	CASSWGTGGLSSYEQYF
10	NA	TRBV6-5	few	TRBJ1-2	TGTGCCAGTCAGTGGGAAGGCTACACCTTC	CASQWEGYTF
12	NA	TRBV29-1	NA	TRBJ1-5	TGCAGCGTTGAAGATCGGAAGGGAGGATTGCATTTT	CSVEDRKGGLHF
16	NA	TRBV6-2/TRBV6-3	few	TRBJ2-1	TGTGCCAGCAGTTACTCGATTAGCGCCTCCTACAATGAGCAGTTCTTC	CASSYSISASYNEQFF
14	NA	TRBV6-5	NA	TRBJ2-5	TGTGCCAGCAGTTCCGAGCGGACGCAAGAGACCCAGTACTTC	CASSSERTQETQYF
17	TRBD1	TRBV5-1	many	TRBJ1-1	TGCGCCAGCAGCTTGGAAGGGGGCGGCTACATGAACACTGAAGCTTTCTTT	CASSLEGGGYMNTEAFF
15	TRBD1	TRBV18	NA	TRBJ1-3	TGTGCCAGCTCGGACAGGGGTAGCTCTGGAAACACCATATATTTT	CASSDRGSSGNTIYF
11	NA	TRBV12-3/TRBV12-4	many	TRBJ2-1	TGTGCCAGCAGTTTATTTGATGAGCAGTTCTTC	CASSLFDEQFF
17	TRBD2	TRBV6-5	NA	TRBJ2-2	TGTGCCAGCAGTTATAGGGGTAGCGGGAGCCGGAGCGGGGAGCTGTTTTTT	CASSYRGSGSRSGELFF
20	TRBD2	TRBV6-2/TRBV6-3	many	TRBJ2-1	TGTGCCAGCAGACCACCACCGGGACTAGCGGGAGGGCCATCCTACAATGAGCAGTTCTTC	CASRPPPGLAGGPSYNEQFF
16	NA	TRBV6-5	NA	TRBJ1-4	TGTGCCAGCAGTTACCCACCACTTGGATCTAATGAAAAACTGTTTTTT	CASSYPPLGSNEKLFF
14	NA	TRBV7-9	NA	TRBJ1-1	TGTGCCAGCAGCCCCCGGGCGATGAACACTGAAGCTTTCTTT	CASSPRAMNTEAFF
15	TRBD1	TRBV11-2	NA	TRBJ2-2	TGTGCCAGCAGCCCTCCGGGACAGGGATGGGGGGAGCTGTTTTTT	CASSPPGQGWGELFF
14	TRBD1	TRBV20-1	few	TRBJ2-3	TGCAGTGCCACAGGGGAAGGGAACACAGATACGCAGTATTTT	CSATGEGNTDTQYF
14	NA	TRBV7-8	NA	TRBJ2-1	TGTGCCAGCAGCCCCGGCTGGGGGAACAATGAGCAGTTCTTC	CASSPGWGNNEQFF
15	NA	TRBV15	NA	TRBJ2-2	TGTGCCACCAGCAGAGCCGGAACGAACACCGGGGAGCTGTTTTTT	CATSRAGTNTGELFF
14	NA	TRBV7-9	few	TRBJ1-4	TGTGCCAGCAGCCCTGCCGGTACAGGGGAAAAACTGTTTTTT	CASSPAGTGEKLFF
15	NA	TRBV4-3	many	TRBJ2-7	TGCGCCAGCAGCCAAGAGTGGCCTGGCGTCTACGAGCAGTACTTC	CASSQEWPGVYEQYF
12	NA	TRBV29-1	NA	TRBJ2-1	TGCAGCGTTGCCGCGGGATACAATGAGCAGTTCTTC	CSVAAGYNEQFF
15	TRBD2	TRBV6-1	few	TRBJ2-3	TGTGCCAGCAGTGCCGGGACTAGCGGGAGAGATACGCAGTATTTT	CASSAGTSGRDTQYF
13	NA	TRBV20-1	few	TRBJ2-5	TGCAGTGCTAGTCTCTTGAACCAAGAGACCCAGTACTTC	CSASLLNQETQYF
15	TRBD2	TRBV9	NA	TRBJ2-3	TGTGCCAGCAGCGTTTCGGGGACTAGCGGAGATACGCAGTATTTT	CASSVSGTSGDTQYF
13	TRBD1	TRBV11-2	few	TRBJ1-1	TGTGCCAGCAGCTCCGACAGGGGGCTCATGGCTTTCTTT	CASSSDRGLMAFF